This TCR beta chain emerged from a study of monozygotic twins with inflammatory bowel disease. Whole-study results and caveats: IBD patients shared fewer clonotypes with other individuals than healthy twins, especially patients with disease activity signs. The analysis did not separate different T cell subtypes.

As for this clonotype: Its antigen is unknown.

The CDR3 covers 15 residues. CDR1 SGHRS and CDR2 YFSETQ come from the germline V gene. Used for each TCR library was about 3,800 ng of total RNA. TCRdb derives one entry per CDR3 protein from the 5' RACE reads, leaving out DNA. Reported are 200,000 to 250,000 distinct CDR3 sequences; the ten largest clones contain 1.6%. RNA in its total form was extracted from whole blood, and T cells were not sorted. The specimen was blood. The receptor comes from a human donor with ulcerative colitis or Crohn's disease, or a healthy co-twin of an affected twin (not recorded which). The V gene is TRBV5-1, the J gene TRBJ1-1. CDR3 loop: CASSLAPDVNTEAFF.